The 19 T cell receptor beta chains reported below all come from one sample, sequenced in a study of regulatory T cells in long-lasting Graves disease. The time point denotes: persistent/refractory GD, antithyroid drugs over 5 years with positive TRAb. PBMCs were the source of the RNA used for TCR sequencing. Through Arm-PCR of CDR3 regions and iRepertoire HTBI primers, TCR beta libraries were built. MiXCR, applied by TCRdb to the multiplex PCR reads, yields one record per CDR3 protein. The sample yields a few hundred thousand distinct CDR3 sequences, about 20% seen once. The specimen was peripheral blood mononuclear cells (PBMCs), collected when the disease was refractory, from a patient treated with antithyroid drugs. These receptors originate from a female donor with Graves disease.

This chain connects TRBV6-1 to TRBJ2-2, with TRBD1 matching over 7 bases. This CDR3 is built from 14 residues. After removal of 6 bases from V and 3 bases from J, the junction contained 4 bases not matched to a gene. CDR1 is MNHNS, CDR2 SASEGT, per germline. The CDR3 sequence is CASRGGLYTGELFF. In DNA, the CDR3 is TGTGCCAGCAGAGGGGGCCTGTACACCGGGGAGCTGTTTTTT.

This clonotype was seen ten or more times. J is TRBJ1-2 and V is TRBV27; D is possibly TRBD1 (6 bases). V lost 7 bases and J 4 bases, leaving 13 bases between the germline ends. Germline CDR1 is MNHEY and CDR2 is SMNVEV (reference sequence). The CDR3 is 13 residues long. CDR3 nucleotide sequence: TGTGCCAGCAAGAAGACAGGAGCCTATGGCTACACCTTC. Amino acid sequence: CASKKTGAYGYTF.

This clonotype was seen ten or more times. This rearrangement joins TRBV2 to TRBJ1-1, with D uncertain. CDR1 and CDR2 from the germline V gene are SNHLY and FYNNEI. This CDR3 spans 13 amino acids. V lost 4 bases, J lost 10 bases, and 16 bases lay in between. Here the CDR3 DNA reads TGTGCCAGCAGTGCCTCAGGTTTAATGGGAGCTTTCTTT. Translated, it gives CASSASGLMGAFF. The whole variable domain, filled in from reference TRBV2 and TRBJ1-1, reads EPEVTQTPSHQVTQMGQEVILRCVPISNHLYFYWYRQILGQKVEFLVSFYNNEISEKSEIFDDQFSVERPDGSNFTLKIRSTKLEDSAMYFCASSASGLMGAFFGQGTRLTVV.

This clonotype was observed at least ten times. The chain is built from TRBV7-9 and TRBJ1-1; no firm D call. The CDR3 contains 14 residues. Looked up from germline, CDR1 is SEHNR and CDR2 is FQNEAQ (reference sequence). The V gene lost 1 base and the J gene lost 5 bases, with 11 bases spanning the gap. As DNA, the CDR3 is TGTGCCAGCAGCTTAGAAGGGCGGCGGACTGAAGCTTTCTTT. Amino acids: CASSLEGRRTEAFF.

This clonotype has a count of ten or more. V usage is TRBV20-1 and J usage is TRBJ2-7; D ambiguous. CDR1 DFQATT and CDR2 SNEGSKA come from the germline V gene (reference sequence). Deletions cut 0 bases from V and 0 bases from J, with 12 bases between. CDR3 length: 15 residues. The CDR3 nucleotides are TGCAGTGCTAGAGATTCTTTCGGCAACTCCTACGAGCAGTACTTC. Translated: CSARDSFGNSYEQYF.

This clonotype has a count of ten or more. The CDR3 sequence: CATRGTGSYEQYF. For the CDR3, the DNA is TGTGCCACAAGAGGGACAGGTTCCTACGAGCAGTACTTC. The chain is built from TRBV28 and TRBJ2-7; TRBD1 matches at 8 bases. Germline CDR1 is MDHEN and CDR2 is SYDVKM. The CDR3 has 13 amino acids. The V gene end was trimmed by 10 bases and the J gene end by 1 base; junction bases not matched to a gene: 6.

The CDR3 coding sequence is TGTGCCAGCAGTTCCCGATGGACAGATACGCAGTATTTT. Translated, it gives CASSSRWTDTQYF. The genes are TRBV6-5 and TRBJ2-3; D gene unclear. This CDR3 region has 13 residues. The V end lost 4 bases, the J end lost 3 bases, and 8 bases lay between the germline ends. In germline, CDR1 is MNHEY, CDR2 SVGAGI.

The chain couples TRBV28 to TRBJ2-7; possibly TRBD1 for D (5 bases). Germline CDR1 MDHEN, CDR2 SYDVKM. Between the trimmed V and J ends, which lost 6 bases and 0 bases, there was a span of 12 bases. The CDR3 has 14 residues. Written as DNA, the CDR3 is TGTGCCAGCAGGACAGAACTGTTCTCCTACGAGCAGTACTTC. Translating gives CASRTELFSYEQYF.

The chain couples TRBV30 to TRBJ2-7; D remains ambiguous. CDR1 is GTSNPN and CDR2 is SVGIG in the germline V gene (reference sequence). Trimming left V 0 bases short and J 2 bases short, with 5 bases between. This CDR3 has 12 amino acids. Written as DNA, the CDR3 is TGTGCCTGGAGTGTTACGACCTACGAGCAGTACTTC. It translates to CAWSVTTYEQYF.

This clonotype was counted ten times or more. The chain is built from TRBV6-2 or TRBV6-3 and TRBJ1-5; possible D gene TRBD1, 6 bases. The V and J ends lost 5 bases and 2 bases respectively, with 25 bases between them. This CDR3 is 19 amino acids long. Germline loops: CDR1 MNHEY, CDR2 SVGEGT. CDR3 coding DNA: TGTGCCAGCAGTCAAATCCCTCGACAGGTGGTGTGGGGCAATCAGCCCCAGCATTTT. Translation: CASSQIPRQVVWGNQPQHF.

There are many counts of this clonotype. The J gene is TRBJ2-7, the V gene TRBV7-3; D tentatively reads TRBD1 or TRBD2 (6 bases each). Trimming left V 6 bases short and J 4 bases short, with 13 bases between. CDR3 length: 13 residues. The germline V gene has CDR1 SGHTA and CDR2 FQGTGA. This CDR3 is CASSVGGSYEQYF. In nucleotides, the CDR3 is TGTGCCAGCAGTGTAGGGGGGTCTTACGAGCAGTACTTC.

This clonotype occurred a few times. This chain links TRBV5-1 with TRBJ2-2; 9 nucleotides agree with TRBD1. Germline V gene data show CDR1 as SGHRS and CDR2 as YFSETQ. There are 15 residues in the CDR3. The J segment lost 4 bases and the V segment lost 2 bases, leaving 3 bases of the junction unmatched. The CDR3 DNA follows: TGCGCCAGCAGCTTAACAGGGGGCGTCACCGGGGAGCTGTTTTTT. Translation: CASSLTGGVTGELFF.

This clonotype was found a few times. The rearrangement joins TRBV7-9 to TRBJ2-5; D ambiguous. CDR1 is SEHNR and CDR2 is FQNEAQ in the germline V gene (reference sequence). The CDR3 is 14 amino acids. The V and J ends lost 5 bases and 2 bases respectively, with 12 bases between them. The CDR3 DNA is TGTGCCAGCAGCCTCGGGCAGACTCAAGAGACCCAGTACTTC. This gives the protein CASSLGQTQETQYF.

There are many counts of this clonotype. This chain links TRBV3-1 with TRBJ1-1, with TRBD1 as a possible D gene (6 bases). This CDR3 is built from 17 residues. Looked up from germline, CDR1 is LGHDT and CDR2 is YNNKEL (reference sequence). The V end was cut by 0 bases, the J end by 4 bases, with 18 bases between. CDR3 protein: CASSQDSLKQGGTEAFF. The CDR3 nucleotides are TGTGCCAGCAGCCAAGATAGTCTAAAACAGGGAGGCACTGAAGCTTTCTTT.

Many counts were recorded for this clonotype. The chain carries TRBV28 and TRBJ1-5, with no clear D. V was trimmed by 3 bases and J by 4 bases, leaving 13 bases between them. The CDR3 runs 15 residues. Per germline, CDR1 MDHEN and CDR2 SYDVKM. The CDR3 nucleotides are TGTGCCAGCAGTTTTGGAAGGAGAGGGAATCAGCCCCAGCATTTT. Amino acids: CASSFGRRGNQPQHF.

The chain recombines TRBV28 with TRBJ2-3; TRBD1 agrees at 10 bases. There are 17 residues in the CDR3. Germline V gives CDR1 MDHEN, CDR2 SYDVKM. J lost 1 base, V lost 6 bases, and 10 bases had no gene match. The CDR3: CASSYDRGRSGTDTQYF. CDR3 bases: TGTGCCAGCAGCTACGACAGGGGGCGGTCGGGCACAGATACGCAGTATTTT.

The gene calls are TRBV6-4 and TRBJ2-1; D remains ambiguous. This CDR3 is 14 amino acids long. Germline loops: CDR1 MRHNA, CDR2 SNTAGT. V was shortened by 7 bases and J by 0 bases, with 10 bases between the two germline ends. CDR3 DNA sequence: TGTGCCAGCATGAGCTACCCCTCCTACAATGAGCAGTTCTTC. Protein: CASMSYPSYNEQFF.

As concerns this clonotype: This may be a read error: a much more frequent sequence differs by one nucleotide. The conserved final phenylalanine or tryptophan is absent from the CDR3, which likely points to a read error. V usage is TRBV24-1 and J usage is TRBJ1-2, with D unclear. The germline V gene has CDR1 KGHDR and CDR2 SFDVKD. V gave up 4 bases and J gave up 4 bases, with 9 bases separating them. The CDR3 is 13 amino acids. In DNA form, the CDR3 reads TGTGCCACCAGTGAACACGCGGGCTATGGCTACACCCTC. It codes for CATSEHAGYGYTL.

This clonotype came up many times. DNA for the CDR3: TGTGCCAGCAGCTTGGACTCAATCTACGAGCAGTACTTC. Its translation: CASSLDSIYEQYF. The chain employs TRBV5-6 and TRBJ2-7; D ambiguous. V lost 0 bases, J lost 3 bases, and 7 bases lay in between. Germline CDR1 reads SGHDT; CDR2 reads YYEEEE. The CDR3 contains 13 residues.